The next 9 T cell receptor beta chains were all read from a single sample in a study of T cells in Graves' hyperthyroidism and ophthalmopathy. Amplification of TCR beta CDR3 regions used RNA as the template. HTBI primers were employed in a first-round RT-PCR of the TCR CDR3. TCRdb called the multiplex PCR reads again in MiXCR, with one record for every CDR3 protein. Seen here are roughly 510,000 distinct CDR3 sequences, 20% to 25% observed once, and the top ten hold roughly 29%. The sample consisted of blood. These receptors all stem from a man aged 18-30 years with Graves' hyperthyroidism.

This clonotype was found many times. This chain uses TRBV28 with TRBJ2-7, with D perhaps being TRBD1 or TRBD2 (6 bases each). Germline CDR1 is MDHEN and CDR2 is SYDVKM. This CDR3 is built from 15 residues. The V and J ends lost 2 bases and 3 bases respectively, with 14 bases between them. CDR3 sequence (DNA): TGTGCCAGCAGTTTACGGCCGGGGGCGAACTACGAGCAGTACTTC. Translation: CASSLRPGANYEQYF.

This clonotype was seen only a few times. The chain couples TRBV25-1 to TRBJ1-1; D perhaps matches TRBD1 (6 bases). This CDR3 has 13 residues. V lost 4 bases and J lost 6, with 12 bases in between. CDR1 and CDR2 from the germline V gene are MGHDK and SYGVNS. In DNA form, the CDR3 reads TGTGCCAGCAGTGCACCACAGGGTTCTGAAGCTTTCTTT. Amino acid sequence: CASSAPQGSEAFF. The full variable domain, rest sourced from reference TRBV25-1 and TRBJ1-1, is EADIYQTPRYLVIGTGKKITLECSQTMGHDKMYWYQQDPGMELHLIHYSYGVNSTEKGDLSSESTVSRIRTEHFPLTLESARPSHTSQYLCASSAPQGSEAFFGQGTRLTVV.

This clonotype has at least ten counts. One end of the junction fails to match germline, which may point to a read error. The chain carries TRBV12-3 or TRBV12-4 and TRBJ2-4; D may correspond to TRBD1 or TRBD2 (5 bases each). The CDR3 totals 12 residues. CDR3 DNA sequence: TGTGCCAGCAGCCAGGGAGCGGTCATTAAGTACTTC. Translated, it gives CASSQGAVIKYF.

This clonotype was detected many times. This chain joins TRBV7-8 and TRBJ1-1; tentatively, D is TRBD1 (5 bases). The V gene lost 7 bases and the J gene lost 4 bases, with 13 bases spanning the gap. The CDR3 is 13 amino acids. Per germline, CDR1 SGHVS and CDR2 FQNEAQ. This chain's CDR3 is CASKPGVGTEAFF. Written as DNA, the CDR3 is TGTGCCAGCAAGCCGGGGGTCGGCACTGAAGCTTTCTTT.

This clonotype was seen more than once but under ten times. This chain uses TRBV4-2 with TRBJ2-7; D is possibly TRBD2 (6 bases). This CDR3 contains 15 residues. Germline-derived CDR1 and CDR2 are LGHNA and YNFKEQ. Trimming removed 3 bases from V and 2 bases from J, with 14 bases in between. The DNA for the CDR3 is TGTGCCAGCAGCCAGGCCGGCGGGACCCCCTACGAGCAGTACTTC. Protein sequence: CASSQAGGTPYEQYF.

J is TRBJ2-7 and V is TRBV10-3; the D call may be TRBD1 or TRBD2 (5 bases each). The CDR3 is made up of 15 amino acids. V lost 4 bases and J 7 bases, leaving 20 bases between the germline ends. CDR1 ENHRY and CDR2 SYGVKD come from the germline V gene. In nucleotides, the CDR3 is TGTGCCATCAGTGGGGACGCAAACCCGAACGGAGAGCAGTACTTC. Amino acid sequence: CAISGDANPNGEQYF.

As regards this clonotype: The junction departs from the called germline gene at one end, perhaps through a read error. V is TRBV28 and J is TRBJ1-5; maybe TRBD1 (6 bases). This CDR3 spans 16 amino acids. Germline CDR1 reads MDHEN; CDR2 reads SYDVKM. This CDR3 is CASSYPQGKGNQPQHF. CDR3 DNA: TGCGCCAGCAGTTATCCACAGGGTAAAGGCAATCAGCCCCAGCATTTT.

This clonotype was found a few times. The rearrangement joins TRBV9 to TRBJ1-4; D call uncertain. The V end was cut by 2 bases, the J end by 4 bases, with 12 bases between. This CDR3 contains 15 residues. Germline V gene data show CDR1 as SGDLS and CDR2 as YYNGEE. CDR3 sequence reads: CASSVESGVNEKLFF. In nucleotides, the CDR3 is TGTGCCAGCAGCGTTGAGTCAGGAGTTAATGAAAAACTGTTTTTT.

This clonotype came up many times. CDR3 residues: CASSLGLTDNQPQHF. Here the CDR3 DNA reads TGTGCCAGCAGCTTAGGTCTGACAGACAATCAGCCCCAGCATTTT. The chain combines TRBV11-2 with TRBJ1-5; a weak D match, TRBD1 (5 bases). Trimming removed 1 base from V and 3 bases from J, with 10 bases in between. Per the germline V gene, CDR1 is SGHAT and CDR2 is FQNNGV. The CDR3 length is 15 residues.